A single sample is the source of the 3 T cell receptor beta chains below, sequenced in a study of OX40 agonist ivuxolimab in advanced cancers. The library was obtained by the immunoSEQ multiplex PCR assay. Drawn from immuneACCESS, this table holds only the in-frame rearrangements with V and J called that TCRdb kept. Clones are partly lost; checked studies trace under half to an unresolved V gene and leave the rest unexplained. The table for this sample lists about 90,000 clones; approximately 91% of them were counted only once. The leading ten clones occupy about 0.3% of the sample. The sample was CD4+ or CD8+ T cells sorted from blood, taken in a trial of the OX40 agonist ivuxolimab. The receptors shown here come from an adult with an advanced solid tumor such as melanoma, head and neck, liver or kidney cancer.

V gene TRBV28 combines with J gene TRBJ2-7, with D hard to call. The germline gives CDR1 MDHEN, CDR2 SYDVKM. The CDR3 runs to 14 residues. Trimming took off 6 bases at V and 2 bases at J, with 14 bases between the two ends. This chain's CDR3 is CASSSVPPTYEQYF. CDR3 nucleotide sequence: TGTGCCAGCAGCTCAGTCCCCCCTACCTACGAGCAGTACTTC.

This clone was observed once. This chain joins TRBV28 and TRBJ2-5; 9 positions match TRBD1. The CDR3 covers 14 residues. CDR1 and CDR2 from the germline V gene are MDHEN and SYDVKM. The trim removed 2 bases at V and 4 bases at J, leaving 2 bases unmatched. This CDR3 reads CASSLRQGGETQYF. For the CDR3, the DNA is TGTGCCAGCAGTTTAAGACAGGGGGGAGAGACCCAGTACTTC.

This clone was detected once. The gene calls are TRBV6-5 and TRBJ2-6, with D uncertain. The V end was cut by 5 bases, the J end by 0 bases, with 5 bases between. Germline assignment: CDR1 MNHEY and CDR2 SVGAGI. CDR3 size: 14 residues. The CDR3 loop reads CASSLGSGANVLTF. CDR3 DNA sequence: TGTGCCAGCAGTCTCGGCTCTGGGGCCAACGTCCTGACTTTC.